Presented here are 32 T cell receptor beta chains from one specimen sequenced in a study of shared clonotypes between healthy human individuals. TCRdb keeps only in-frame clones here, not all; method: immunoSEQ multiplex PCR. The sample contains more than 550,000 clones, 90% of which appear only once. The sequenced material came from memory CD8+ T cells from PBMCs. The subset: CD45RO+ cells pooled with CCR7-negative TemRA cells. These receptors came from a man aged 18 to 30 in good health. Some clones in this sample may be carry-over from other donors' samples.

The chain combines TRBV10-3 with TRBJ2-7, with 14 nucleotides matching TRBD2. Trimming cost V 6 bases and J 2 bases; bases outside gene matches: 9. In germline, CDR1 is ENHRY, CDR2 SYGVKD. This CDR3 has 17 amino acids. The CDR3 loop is CAISYTGTSGGTYEQYF. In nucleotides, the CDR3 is TGTGCCATCAGCTACACCGGGACTAGCGGGGGTACCTACGAGCAGTACTTC.

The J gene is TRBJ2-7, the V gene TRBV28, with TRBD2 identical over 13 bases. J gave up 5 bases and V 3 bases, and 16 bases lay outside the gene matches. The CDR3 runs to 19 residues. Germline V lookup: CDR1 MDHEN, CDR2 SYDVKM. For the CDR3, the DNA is TGTGCCAGCAGTTTGCCCCTACTAGCGGGAGGGCCTATCGACCACGAGCAGTACTTC. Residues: CASSLPLLAGGPIDHEQYF.

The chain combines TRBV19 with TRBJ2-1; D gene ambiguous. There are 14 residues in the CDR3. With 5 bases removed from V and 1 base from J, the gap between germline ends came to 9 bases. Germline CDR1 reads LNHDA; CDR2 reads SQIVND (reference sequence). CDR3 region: CASSYPGSYNEQFF. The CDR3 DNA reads TGTGCCAGTAGTTATCCGGGTTCCTACAATGAGCAGTTCTTC.

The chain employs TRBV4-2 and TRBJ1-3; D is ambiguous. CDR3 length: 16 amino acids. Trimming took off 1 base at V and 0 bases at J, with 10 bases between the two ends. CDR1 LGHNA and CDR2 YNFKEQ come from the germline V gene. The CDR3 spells CASSQVVTYSGNTIYF. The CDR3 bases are TGTGCCAGCAGCCAAGTAGTCACGTACTCTGGAAACACCATATATTTT.

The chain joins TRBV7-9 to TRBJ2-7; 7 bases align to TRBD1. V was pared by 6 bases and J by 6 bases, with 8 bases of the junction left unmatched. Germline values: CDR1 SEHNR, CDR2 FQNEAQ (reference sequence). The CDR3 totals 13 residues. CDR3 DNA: TGTGCCAGCAGACCCGGGACAGTCGGCGAGCAGTACTTC. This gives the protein CASRPGTVGEQYF. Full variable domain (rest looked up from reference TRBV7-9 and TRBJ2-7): DTGVSQNPRHKITKRGQNVTFRCDPISEHNRLYWYRQTLGQGPEFLTYFQNEAQLEKSRLLSDRFSAERPKGSFSTLEIQRTEQGDSAMYLCASRPGTVGEQYFGPGTRLTVT.

The CDR3 loop is CASSLEGETGSHEQYF. DNA of the CDR3: TGTGCCAGCAGCTTGGAGGGGGAAACAGGGTCGCACGAGCAGTACTTC. The rearrangement links TRBV7-9 to TRBJ2-7, with D possibly called TRBD1 or TRBD2 (6 bases each). The germline gives CDR1 SEHNR, CDR2 FQNEAQ (reference sequence). V lost 3 bases and J 5 bases, leaving 20 bases between the germline ends. The CDR3 covers 16 residues.

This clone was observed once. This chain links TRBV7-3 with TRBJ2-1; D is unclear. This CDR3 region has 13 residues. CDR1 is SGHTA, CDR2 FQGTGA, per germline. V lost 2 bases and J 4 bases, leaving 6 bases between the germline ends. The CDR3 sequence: CASSLDGYNEQFF. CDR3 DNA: TGTGCCAGCAGCTTAGACGGGTACAATGAGCAGTTCTTC.

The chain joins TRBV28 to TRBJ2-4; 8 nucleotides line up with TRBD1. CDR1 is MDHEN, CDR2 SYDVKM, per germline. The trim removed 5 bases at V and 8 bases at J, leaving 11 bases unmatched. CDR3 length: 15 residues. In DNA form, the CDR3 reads TGTGCCAGCAGTATGCGGGACAGGCGAAGGGACATTCAGTACTTC. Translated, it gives CASSMRDRRRDIQYF.

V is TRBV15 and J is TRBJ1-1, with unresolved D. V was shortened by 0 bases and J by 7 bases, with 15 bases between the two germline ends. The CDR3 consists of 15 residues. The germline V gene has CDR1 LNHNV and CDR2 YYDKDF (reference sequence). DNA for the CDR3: TGTGCCACCAGCAGAGATCTGGGCAGGAAAATTGAAGCTTTCTTT. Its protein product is CATSRDLGRKIEAFF. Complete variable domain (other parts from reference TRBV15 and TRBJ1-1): DAMVIQNPRYQVTQFGKPVTLSCSQTLNHNVMYWYQQKSSQAPKLLFHYYDKDFNNEADTPDNFQSRRPNTSFCFLDIRSPGLGDTAMYLCATSRDLGRKIEAFFGQGTRLTVV.

The CDR3 region is CASIGQASEQFF. As DNA, the CDR3 is TGCGCCAGCATTGGACAGGCAAGTGAGCAGTTCTTC. The chain is built from TRBV5-1 and TRBJ2-1, with 7 bases fitting TRBD1. Germline CDR1 and CDR2: SGHRS and YFSETQ. Unmatched junction bases numbered 6, after V lost 6 bases and J lost 9 bases. CDR3 length equals 12 residues.

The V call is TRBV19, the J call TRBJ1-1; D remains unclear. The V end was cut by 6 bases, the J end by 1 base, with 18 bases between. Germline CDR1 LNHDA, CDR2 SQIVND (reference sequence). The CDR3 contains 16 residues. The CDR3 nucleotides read TGTGCCAGTAGCTTTGGCCGAAGCCGGGGGAACACTGAAGCTTTCTTT. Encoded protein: CASSFGRSRGNTEAFF.

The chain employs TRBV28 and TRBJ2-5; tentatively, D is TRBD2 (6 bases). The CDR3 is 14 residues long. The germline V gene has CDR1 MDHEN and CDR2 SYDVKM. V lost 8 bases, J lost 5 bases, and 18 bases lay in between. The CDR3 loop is CASYGEGGAETQYF. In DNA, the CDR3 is TGTGCCAGCTATGGAGAGGGAGGTGCGGAGACCCAGTACTTC.

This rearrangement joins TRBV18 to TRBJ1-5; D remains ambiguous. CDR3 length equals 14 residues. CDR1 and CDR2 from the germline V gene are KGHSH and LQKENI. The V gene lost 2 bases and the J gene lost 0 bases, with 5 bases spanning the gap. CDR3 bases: TGTGCCAGCTCACCAACCCCTAGCAATCAGCCCCAGCATTTT. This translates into CASSPTPSNQPQHF.

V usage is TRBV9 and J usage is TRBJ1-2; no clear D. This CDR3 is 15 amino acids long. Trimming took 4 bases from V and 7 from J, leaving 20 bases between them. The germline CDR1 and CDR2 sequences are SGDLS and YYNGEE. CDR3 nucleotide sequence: TGTGCCAGCAGCCTCAGCGGAGGGTCAGTGCGTGGCTACACCTTC. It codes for CASSLSGGSVRGYTF.

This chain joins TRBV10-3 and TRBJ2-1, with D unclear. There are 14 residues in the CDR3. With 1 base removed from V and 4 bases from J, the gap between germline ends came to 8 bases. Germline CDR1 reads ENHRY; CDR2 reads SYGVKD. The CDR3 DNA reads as TGTGCCATCAGTGAGTTCATGGAGTACAATGAGCAGTTCTTC. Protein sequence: CAISEFMEYNEQFF.

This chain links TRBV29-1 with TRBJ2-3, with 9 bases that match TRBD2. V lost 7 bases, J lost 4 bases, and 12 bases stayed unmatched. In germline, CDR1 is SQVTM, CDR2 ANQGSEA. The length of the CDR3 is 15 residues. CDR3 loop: CSAKLAGAPADTQYF. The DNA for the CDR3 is TGCAGCGCGAAATTAGCGGGAGCCCCCGCAGATACGCAGTATTTT.

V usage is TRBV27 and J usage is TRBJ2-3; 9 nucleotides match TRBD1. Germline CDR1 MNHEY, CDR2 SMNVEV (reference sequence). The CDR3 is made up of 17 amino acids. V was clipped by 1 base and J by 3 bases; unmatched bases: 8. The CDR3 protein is CASSLFEGTGRTDTQYF. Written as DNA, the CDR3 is TGTGCCAGCAGTTTATTTGAAGGGACAGGGCGGACAGATACGCAGTATTTT.

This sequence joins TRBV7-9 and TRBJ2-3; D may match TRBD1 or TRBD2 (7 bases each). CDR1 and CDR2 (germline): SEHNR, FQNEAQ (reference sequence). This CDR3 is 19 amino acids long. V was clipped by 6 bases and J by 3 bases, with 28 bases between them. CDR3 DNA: TGTGCCAGCAGTGGGCCAACTTCGTGGGGAGGGGGCCCAACAGATACGCAGTATTTT. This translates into CASSGPTSWGGGPTDTQYF.

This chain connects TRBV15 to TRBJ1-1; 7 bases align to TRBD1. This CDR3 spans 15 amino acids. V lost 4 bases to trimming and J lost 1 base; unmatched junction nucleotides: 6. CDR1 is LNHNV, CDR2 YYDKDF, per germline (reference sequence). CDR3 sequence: CATSTETGWNTEAFF. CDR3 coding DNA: TGTGCCACCAGCACCGAGACAGGGTGGAACACTGAAGCTTTCTTT. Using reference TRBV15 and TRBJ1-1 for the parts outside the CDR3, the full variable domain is DAMVIQNPRYQVTQFGKPVTLSCSQTLNHNVMYWYQQKSSQAPKLLFHYYDKDFNNEADTPDNFQSRRPNTSFCFLDIRSPGLGDTAMYLCATSTETGWNTEAFFGQGTRLTVV.

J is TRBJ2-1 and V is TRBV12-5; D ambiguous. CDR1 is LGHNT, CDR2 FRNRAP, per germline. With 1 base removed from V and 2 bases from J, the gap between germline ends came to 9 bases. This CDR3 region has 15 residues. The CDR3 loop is CASGLATGTYNEQFF. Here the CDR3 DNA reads TGTGCTAGTGGTTTGGCGACTGGGACCTACAATGAGCAGTTCTTC.

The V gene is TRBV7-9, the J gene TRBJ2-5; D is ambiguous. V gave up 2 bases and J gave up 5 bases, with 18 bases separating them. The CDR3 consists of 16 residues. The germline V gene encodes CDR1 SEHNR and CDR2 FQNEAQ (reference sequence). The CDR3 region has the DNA TGTGCCAGCAGCTTAAGTCGAAGGGTCGTTCTCGAGACCCAGTACTTC. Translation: CASSLSRRVVLETQYF. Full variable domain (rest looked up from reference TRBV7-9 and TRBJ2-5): DTGVSQNPRHKITKRGQNVTFRCDPISEHNRLYWYRQTLGQGPEFLTYFQNEAQLEKSRLLSDRFSAERPKGSFSTLEIQRTEQGDSAMYLCASSLSRRVVLETQYFGPGTRLLVL.

The CDR3 nucleotides are TGTGCCAGTAGTCTAGGGATAGGGGGAATACAGCCCCAGCATTTT. Its translation: CASSLGIGGIQPQHF. The chain couples TRBV19 to TRBJ1-5; tentatively, D is TRBD1 (6 bases). Trimming took off 5 bases at V and 7 bases at J, with 18 bases between the two ends. The CDR3 length is 15 residues. Germline V lookup: CDR1 LNHDA, CDR2 SQIVND (reference sequence). Full variable domain (outside the CDR3, taken from reference TRBV19 and TRBJ1-5): DGGITQSPKYLFRKEGQNVTLSCEQNLNHDAMYWYRQDPGQGLRLIYYSQIVNDFQKGDIAEGYSVSREKKESFPLTVTSAQKNPTAFYLCASSLGIGGIQPQHFGDGTRLSIL.

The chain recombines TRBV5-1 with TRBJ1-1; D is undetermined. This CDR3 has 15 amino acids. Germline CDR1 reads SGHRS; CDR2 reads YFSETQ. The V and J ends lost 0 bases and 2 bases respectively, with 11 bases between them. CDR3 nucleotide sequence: TGCGCCAGCAGCTTGGCTGGGTTGGGAAACACTGAAGCTTTCTTT. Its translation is CASSLAGLGNTEAFF.

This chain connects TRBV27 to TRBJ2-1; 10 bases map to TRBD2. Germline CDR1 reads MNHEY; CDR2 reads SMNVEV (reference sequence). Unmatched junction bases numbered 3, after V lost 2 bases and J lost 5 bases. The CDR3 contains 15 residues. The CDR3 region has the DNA TGTGCCAGCAGTTTAATGGGGACTAGCGACAATGAGCAGTTCTTC. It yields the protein CASSLMGTSDNEQFF.

The CDR3 region is CASSLLQGSHTGELFF. The DNA of the CDR3 is TGTGCCAGCAGCTTATTACAGGGGTCTCACACCGGGGAGCTGTTTTTT. This sequence joins TRBV7-2 and TRBJ2-2; 7 bases are shared with TRBD1. The CDR3 loop spans 16 amino acids. CDR1 is SGHTA, CDR2 FQGNSA, per germline. V trimming: 2 bases; J trimming: 3 bases; junction bases outside the gene matches: 6.

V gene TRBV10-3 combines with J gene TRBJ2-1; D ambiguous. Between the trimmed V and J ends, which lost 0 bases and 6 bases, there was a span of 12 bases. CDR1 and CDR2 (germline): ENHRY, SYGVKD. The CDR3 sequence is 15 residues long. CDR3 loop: CAISESDRVRNEQFF. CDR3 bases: TGTGCCATCAGTGAGTCGGATAGGGTCCGCAATGAGCAGTTCTTC.

In nucleotides, the CDR3 is TGTGCCAGCAGTGAAGCGATTTTACTAGCGGGTTACACCGGGGAGCTGTTTTTT. Its protein product is CASSEAILLAGYTGELFF. This chain joins TRBV6-1 and TRBJ2-2; 9 nucleotides agree with TRBD2. CDR3 length: 18 residues. V was pared by 0 bases and J by 3 bases, with 8 bases of the junction left unmatched. Germline V CDR1 and CDR2: MNHNS, SASEGT.

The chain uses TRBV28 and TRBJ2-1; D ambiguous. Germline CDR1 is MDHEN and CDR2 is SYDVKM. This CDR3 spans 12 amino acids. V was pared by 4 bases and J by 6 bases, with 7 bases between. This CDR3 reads CASSWGINEQFF. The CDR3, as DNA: TGTGCCAGCAGTTGGGGAATCAATGAGCAGTTCTTC.

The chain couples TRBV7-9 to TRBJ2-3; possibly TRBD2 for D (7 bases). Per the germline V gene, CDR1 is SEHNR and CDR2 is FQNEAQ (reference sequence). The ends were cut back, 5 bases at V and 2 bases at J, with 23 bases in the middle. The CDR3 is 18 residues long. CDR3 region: CASSLRRGGLSFTDTQYF. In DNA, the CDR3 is TGTGCCAGCAGCCTCCGGAGGGGGGGTTTAAGTTTCACAGATACGCAGTATTTT.

The CDR3 loop reads CASSLKDRTRSGNTIYF. Written as DNA, the CDR3 is TGTGCCAGCAGTTTAAAGGACAGGACACGCTCTGGAAACACCATATATTTT. The V gene is TRBV28, the J gene TRBJ1-3, with 7 bases lining up with TRBD1. CDR1 MDHEN and CDR2 SYDVKM come from the germline V gene. CDR3 size: 17 residues. J gave up 0 bases and V 2 bases, and 7 bases lay outside the gene matches.

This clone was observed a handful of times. Here the CDR3 DNA reads TGTGCCAGTACCCTATCTCCGTCCATGAACACTGAAGCTTTCTTT. It encodes CASTLSPSMNTEAFF. The rearrangement uses TRBV19 and TRBJ1-1; D remains ambiguous. This CDR3 has 15 amino acids. Trimming stripped 7 bases from V and 0 bases from J, with 15 bases between. From germline, CDR1 is LNHDA and CDR2 SQIVND (reference sequence).

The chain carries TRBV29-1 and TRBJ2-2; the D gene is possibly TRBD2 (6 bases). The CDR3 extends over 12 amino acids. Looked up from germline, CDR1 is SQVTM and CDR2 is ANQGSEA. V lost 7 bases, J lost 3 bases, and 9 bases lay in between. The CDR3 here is CSGWGDTGELFF. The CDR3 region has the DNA TGCAGCGGGTGGGGGGACACCGGGGAGCTGTTTTTT.